This TCR beta chain was captured in a study of blood T cell repertoires in COVID-19. Study overall: The origin of the acute and convalescent COVID-19 samples was the United States, Italy and Spain. The analysed material was cDNA or gDNA that came from T cells, B-cell-depleted T cells, or PBMCs.

CDR1 and CDR2 from the germline V gene are MNHEY and SVGAGI. This CDR3 has 14 residues. Trimming cost V 6 bases and J 2 bases; bases outside gene matches: 5. Authors' methods: Reference gene primer amplification gave nucleated cell count estimates. Measured with immunoSEQ multiplex PCR; TCRdb has only the in-frame clones, and not every one. That table furnishes V, J and clone size, whereas the DNA furnished D and trimming. Among about 270,000 clones, approximately 87% were seen once, and the ten largest hold more than 10%. The chain joins TRBV6-5 to TRBJ1-1; 8 bases are shared with TRBD1. The TCR was taken from a woman aged 25 to 39 with COVID-19, enrolled during active disease. Sample: peripheral blood. The CDR3 spells CASRRTGSNTEAFF. Here the CDR3 DNA reads TGTGCCAGCAGGAGGACAGGGTCCAACACTGAAGCTTTCTTT.